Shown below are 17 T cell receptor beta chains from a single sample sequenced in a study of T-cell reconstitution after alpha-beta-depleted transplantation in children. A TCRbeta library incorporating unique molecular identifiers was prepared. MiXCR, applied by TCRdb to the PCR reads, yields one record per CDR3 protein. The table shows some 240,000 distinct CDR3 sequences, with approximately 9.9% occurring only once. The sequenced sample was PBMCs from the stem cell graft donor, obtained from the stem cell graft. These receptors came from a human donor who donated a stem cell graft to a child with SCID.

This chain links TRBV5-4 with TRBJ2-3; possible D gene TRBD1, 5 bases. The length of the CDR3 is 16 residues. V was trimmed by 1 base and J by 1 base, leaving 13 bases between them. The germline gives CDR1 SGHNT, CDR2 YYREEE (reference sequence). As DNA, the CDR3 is TGTGCCAGCAGCTTGAAAGGGGATCTACGCACAGATACGCAGTATTTT. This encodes CASSLKGDLRTDTQYF.

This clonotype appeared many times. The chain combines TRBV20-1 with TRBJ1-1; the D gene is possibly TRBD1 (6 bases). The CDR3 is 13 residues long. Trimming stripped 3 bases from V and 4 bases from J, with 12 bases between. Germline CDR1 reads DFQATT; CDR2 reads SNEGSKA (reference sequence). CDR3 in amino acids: CSARTGAITEAFF. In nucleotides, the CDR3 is TGCAGTGCTAGGACAGGAGCCATCACTGAAGCTTTCTTT.

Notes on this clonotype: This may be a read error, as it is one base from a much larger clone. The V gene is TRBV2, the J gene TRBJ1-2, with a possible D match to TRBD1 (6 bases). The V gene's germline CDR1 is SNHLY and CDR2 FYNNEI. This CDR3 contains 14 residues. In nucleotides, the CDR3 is TGTGCCAGCAGTGAAGCGGGACAAGGTGATGGCTACGCCTTC. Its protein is CASSEAGQGDGYAF.

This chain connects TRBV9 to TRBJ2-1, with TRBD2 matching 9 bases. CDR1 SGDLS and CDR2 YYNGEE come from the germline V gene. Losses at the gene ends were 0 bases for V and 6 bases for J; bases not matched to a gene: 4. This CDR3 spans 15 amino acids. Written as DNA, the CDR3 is TGTGCCAGCAGCGTAGGCGGCGGGGGGGGCAATGAGCAGTTCTTC. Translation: CASSVGGGGGNEQFF.

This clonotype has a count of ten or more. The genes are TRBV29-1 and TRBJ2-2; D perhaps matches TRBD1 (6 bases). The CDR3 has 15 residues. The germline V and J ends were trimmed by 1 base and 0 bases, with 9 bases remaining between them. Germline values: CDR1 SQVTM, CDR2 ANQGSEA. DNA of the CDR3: TGCAGCGTTGAAGGGACAGCCACGAACACCGGGGAGCTGTTTTTT. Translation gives CSVEGTATNTGELFF.

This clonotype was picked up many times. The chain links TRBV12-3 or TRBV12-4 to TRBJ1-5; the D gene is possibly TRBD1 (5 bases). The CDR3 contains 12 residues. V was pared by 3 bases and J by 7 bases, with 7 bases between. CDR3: CASSLGGQPQHF. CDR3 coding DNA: TGTGCCAGCAGTTTGGGGGGGCAGCCCCAGCATTTT.

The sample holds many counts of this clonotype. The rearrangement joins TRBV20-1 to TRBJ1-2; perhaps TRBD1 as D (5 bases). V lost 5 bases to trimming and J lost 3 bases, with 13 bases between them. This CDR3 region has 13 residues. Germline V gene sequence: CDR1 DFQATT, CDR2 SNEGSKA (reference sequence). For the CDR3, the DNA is TGCAGTGCTCAGGGACCGACGGACTATGGCTACACCTTC. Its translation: CSAQGPTDYGYTF.

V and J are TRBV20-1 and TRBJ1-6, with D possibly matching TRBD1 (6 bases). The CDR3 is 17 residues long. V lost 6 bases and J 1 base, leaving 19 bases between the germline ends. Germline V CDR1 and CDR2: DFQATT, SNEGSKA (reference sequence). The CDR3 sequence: CSARDKARGSYNSPLHF. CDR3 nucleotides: TGCAGTGCGAGGGACAAGGCTCGTGGGTCCTATAATTCACCCCTCCACTTT.

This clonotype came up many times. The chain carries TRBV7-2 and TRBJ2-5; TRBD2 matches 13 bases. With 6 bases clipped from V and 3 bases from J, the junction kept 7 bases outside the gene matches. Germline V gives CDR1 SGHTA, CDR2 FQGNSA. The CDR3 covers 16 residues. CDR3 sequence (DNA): TGTGCCAGCAGTCTTTTCGGGACTAGCGGGGAAGAGACCCAGTACTTC. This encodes CASSLFGTSGEETQYF. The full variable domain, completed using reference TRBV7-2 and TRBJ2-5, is GAGVSQSPSNKVTEKGKDVELRCDPISGHTALYWYRQSLGQGLEFLIYFQGNSAPDKSGLPSDRFSAERTGGSVSTLTIQRTQQEDSAVYLCASSLFGTSGEETQYFGPGTRLLVL.

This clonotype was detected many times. The CDR3 is CASSLPGYSGNTIYF. The CDR3 coding sequence is TGTGCCAGCAGCCTCCCGGGCTACTCTGGAAACACCATATATTTT. The chain recombines TRBV7-2 with TRBJ1-3, with D unresolved. Germline lookup yields CDR1 SGHTA and CDR2 FQGNSA. The length of the CDR3 is 15 residues. The V and J ends lost 5 bases and 0 bases respectively, with 11 bases between them.

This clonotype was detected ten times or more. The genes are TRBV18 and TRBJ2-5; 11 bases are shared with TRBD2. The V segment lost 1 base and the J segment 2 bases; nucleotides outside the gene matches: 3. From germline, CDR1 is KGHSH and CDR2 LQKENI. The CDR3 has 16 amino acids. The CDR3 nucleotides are TGTGCCAGCTCACCACAGACTAGCGGGGCACAAGAGACCCAGTACTTC. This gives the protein CASSPQTSGAQETQYF.

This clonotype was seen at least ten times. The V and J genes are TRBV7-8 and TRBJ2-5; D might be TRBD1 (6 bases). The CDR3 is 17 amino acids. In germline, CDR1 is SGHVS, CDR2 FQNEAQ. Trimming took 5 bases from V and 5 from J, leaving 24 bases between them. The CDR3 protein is CASSGYRVRTTSETQYF. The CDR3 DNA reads TGTGCCAGCAGCGGATACAGGGTTAGAACCACTTCTGAGACCCAGTACTTC. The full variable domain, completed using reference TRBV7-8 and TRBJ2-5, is GAGVSQSPRYKVAKRGQDVALRCDPISGHVSLFWYQQALGQGPEFLTYFQNEAQLDKSGLPSDRFFAERPEGSVSTLKIQRTQQEDSAVYLCASSGYRVRTTSETQYFGPGTRLLVL.

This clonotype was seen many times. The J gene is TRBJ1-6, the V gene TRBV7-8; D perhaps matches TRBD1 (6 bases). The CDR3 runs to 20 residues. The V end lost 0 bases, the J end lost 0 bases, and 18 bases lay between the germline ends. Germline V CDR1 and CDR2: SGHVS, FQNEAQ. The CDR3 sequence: CASSLATWGGGSSYNSPLHF. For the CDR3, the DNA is TGTGCCAGCAGCTTAGCAACTTGGGGGGGGGGCAGCTCCTATAATTCACCCCTCCACTTT.

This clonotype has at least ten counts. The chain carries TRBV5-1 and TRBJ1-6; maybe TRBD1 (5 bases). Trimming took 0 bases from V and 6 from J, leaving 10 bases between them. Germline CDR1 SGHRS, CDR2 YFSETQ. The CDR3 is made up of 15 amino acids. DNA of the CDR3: TGCGCCAGCAGCTTGGCCCAGGGCGGTAATTCACCCCTCCACTTT. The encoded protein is CASSLAQGGNSPLHF.

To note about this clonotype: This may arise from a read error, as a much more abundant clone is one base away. The CDR3 DNA reads as TGCGCCAGCAGTGAATGCGGTGAGACCCAGTACTTC. This encodes CASSECGETQYF. The chain couples TRBV10-1 to TRBJ2-5, with unresolved D. CDR1 is WNHNN, CDR2 SYGVQD, per germline (reference sequence). Trimming left V 3 bases short and J 5 bases short, with 7 bases between. The CDR3 has 12 amino acids.

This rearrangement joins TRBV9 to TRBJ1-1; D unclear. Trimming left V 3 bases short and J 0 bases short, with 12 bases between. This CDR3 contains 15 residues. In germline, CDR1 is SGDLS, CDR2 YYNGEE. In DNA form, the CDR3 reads TGTGCCAGCAGCGAAGACCTCCTTATGAACACTGAAGCTTTCTTT. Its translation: CASSEDLLMNTEAFF.

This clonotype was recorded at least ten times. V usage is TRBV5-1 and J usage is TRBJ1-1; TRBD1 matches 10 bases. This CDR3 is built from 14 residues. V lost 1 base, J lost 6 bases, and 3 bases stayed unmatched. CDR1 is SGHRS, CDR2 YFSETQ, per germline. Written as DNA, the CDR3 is TGCGCCAGCAGCTTGAGCGGACAGGGGGCTGAAGCTTTCTTT. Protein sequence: CASSLSGQGAEAFF.